Reported below is one TCR beta chain. The data are from a study of blood T cell repertoires in COVID-19. Study-wide background: Acute and convalescent COVID-19 samples came from the United States, Italy and Spain.

In the study's own analysis: Reference gene primers were amplified, and this amplification served to estimate nucleated cell counts. Repertoires were generated with immunoSEQ multiplex PCR, while TCRdb's copy carries only in-frame clones and drops some. The V and J calls and clone size are taken from that table; D and trimming were inferred from the DNA. The sample lists around 160,000 clones, about 85% occurring once. The sample taken for sequencing was peripheral blood. The sequence derives from a human donor in a cohort sampled during active COVID-19.

The CDR3 region is CASSSNSYEQYF. The DNA of the CDR3 is TGTGCCAGCAGTTCCAACTCCTACGAGCAGTACTTC. The gene calls are TRBV6-5 and TRBJ2-7; no definite D call. CDR1 MNHEY and CDR2 SVGAGI come from the germline V gene. The length of the CDR3 is 12 residues. Trimming removed 4 bases at V and 0 bases at J, with 4 bases between.